The entry below describes one T cell receptor (beta chain). This clone's antigen is unknown. Base qualities are not recorded, but no much larger clone differs from it by a single base. The data derive from a study of T cell responses to AZD1222 COVID-19 vaccine (dated by TCRdb to the early 2020s). About the study as a whole: AZD1222 recipients given second doses at about 4 weeks or at about 12 weeks were pooled, since spike-specific TCR depth and breadth were not found to differ between the two schedules. Trial participants were enrolled by age into subgroups of 18-55, 56-69 and 70-plus years, and around 150, 28 and 57 TCR-sequenced participants, respectively, were included in these subgroups. A total of 230 or so trial participants underwent TCR sequencing, of whom 207 received two doses of AZD1222 and around 26 received two doses of the MenACWY control vaccine. Results the study describes overall, beyond this receptor: The 56-69-year group was small, and its depth increase did not reach significance, likely because of low power. The whole spike protein was spanned by vaccine-associated CD4 TCRs, and dominant responses were seen in regions 160-218 and 743-854. Most participants were white British and females outnumbered males, and the authors suggested that clonal diversity may have been underestimated. Reportedly, almost half of the unique spike-specific TCRs recognized epitopes lying outside the regions that are mutated in the B.1.351 and B.1.1.7 variants. A significant rise in spike-specific TCR breadth and depth was observed after two AZD1222 doses relative to day 0 and relative to MenACWY recipients. Conclusions about previously exposed vaccinees were limited because only a handful of AZD1222 recipients were SARS-CoV-2 seropositive at baseline. Because no day 14 peak-response samples were available, repertoires were characterized only after the peak T cell response.

The CDR3 regions of human TCRbeta chains were subjected to immunosequencing. Per the original workflow: TCRs in the repertoires were compared against a reference library of SARS-CoV-2-specific TCRs that had been generated with the MIRA antigen-specificity platform. Breadth was defined as the fraction of unique TCRs that were SARS-CoV-2-associated, and depth was defined as the fraction of total T cells that were SARS-CoV-2-associated. Using the MIRA data, every spike-specific TCR was mapped to the spike region that the TCR reacted to and assigned to either a CD4 or a CD8 class. Log10-transformed breadth and depth values were compared by one-way ANOVA with Sidak's multiple comparisons tests. Here the immuneACCESS table is served through TCRdb, limited to in-frame sequences with V and J called. Missing clones are a known gap in these copies; in checked studies unresolved V genes cover under half, and the rest lacks a known reason. From that table come the V and J calls and clone size; the DNA was used to work out D and trimming. The sample table lists 180,000 or so clones, approximately 93% of them with a count of one. Clones ranked in the top ten supply approximately 3.9% of the sample.

The time point label, as the study defines it: baseline before first vaccination. Samples from vaccinated people were obtained from the UK trials COV001 and COV002, which included a single-blind randomized controlled phase 2/3 trial of AZD1222 (ChAdOx1 nCoV-19) in healthy adults. Trial participant PBMC samples were collected at day 0 and day 28 after the second dose for TCRbeta chain sequencing. The germline V gene provides CDR1 MNHEY and CDR2 SVGAGI. The CDR3 holds 15 amino acids from the cysteine to the phenylalanine. The entry retains the CDR3 DNA only, 45 bases that are in frame from base 1. V is pruned by 8 bases and J by 3 bases, leaving 5 bases of the junction without a gene match.

The rearrangement combines TRBV6-5 with TRBJ1-6; the junction holds 9 bases that match TRBD1. This sequence was found in an adult in good health. The specimen was peripheral blood, collected on day 0 of AZD1222 vaccination. In nucleotide form, the sequence is TGTGCCAGCCTCGGGACAGGGTTCTATAATTCACCCCTCCACTTT. The encoded protein is CASLGTGFYNSPLHF.